These 25 T cell receptor beta chains share one sample of origin, sequenced in a study of shared clonotypes between healthy human individuals. Using immunoSEQ multiplex PCR, the repertoire was profiled, and TCRdb retains in-frame clones only, with some absent. The table records over a million clones, about 96% of them present only once. Sequencing was performed on naive CD4+ T cells sorted from blood. Subset in this sample: CD45RA+ positively selected. The receptors were sampled from a man aged 25-45 years in good health.

The rearrangement joins TRBV5-4 to TRBJ1-2; D not certain. The V gene lost 6 bases and the J gene lost 4 bases, with 22 bases spanning the gap. This CDR3 has 16 residues. CDR1 is SGHNT, CDR2 YYREEE, per germline (reference sequence). The DNA for the CDR3 is TGTGCCAGCACTCCTACTACGGTGGTGGGGAGCTATGGCTACACCTTC. It codes for CASTPTTVVGSYGYTF.

This clone came up once. The V gene is TRBV7-6, the J gene TRBJ1-5; tentative D call: TRBD1 (5 bases). The CDR3 is made up of 16 amino acids. The ends were cut back, 5 bases at V and 1 base at J, with 15 bases in the middle. Germline-derived CDR1 and CDR2 are SGHVS and FNYEAQ. The CDR3: CASSPRDPASNQPQHF. CDR3 sequence (DNA): TGTGCCAGCAGCCCGCGGGACCCTGCGAGCAATCAGCCCCAGCATTTT.

The genes are TRBV5-8 and TRBJ2-7; TRBD1 or TRBD2 may be the D gene (6 bases each). This CDR3 has 16 residues. Germline CDR1 SGHTS, CDR2 YDEGEE. V was shortened by 0 bases and J by 3 bases, with 16 bases between the two germline ends. As DNA, the CDR3 is TGTGCCAGCAGCTTGGGCCGGGGGCCCCAGGACTACGAGCAGTACTTC. This gives the protein CASSLGRGPQDYEQYF.

DNA of the CDR3: TGCGCCAGCAGCCGAGGACTAGCGGGAGCTACCTCCTACGAGCAGTACTTC. This encodes CASSRGLAGATSYEQYF. This chain uses TRBV4-1 with TRBJ2-7; 13 positions agree with TRBD2. Germline CDR1 reads MGHRA; CDR2 reads YSYEKL. V was clipped by 4 bases and J by 0 bases; unmatched bases: 6. The CDR3 runs 17 residues.

The chain is built from TRBV7-2 and TRBJ2-5, with 7 bases that match TRBD1. V was clipped by 4 bases and J by 2 bases; unmatched bases: 4. The CDR3 runs to 14 residues. Germline values: CDR1 SGHTA, CDR2 FQGNSA. Here the CDR3 DNA reads TGTGCCAGCAGCTCCGGGACAGCGCAAGAGACCCAGTACTTC. Translation gives CASSSGTAQETQYF.

This sequence joins TRBV6-1 and TRBJ1-2; D remains ambiguous. The CDR3 spans 14 residues. V dropped 6 bases and J dropped 10 bases, with 21 bases sitting between them. Germline loops: CDR1 MNHNS, CDR2 SASEGT. In nucleotides, the CDR3 is TGTGCCAGCAGGGCTACAGCCCCCGTCGGATCCTACACCTTC. Amino acid sequence: CASRATAPVGSYTF.

The table lists this clone with a count of one. The identical CDR3 is also encoded by other nucleotide sequences in the sample. The chain carries TRBV28 and TRBJ2-7, with D tentatively TRBD1 (6 bases). The germline V and J ends were trimmed by 6 bases and 3 bases, with 9 bases remaining between them. The V gene's germline CDR1 is MDHEN and CDR2 SYDVKM. The CDR3 runs 12 residues. This CDR3 reads CASSTGSYEQYF. Here the CDR3 DNA reads TGTGCCAGCAGCACAGGGAGCTACGAGCAGTACTTC.

V and J are TRBV5-5 and TRBJ1-1, with 7 bases identical to TRBD1. The V segment lost 5 bases and the J segment 8 bases; nucleotides outside the gene matches: 9. The V gene's germline CDR1 is SGHKS and CDR2 YYEKEE (reference sequence). CDR3 length equals 13 residues. CDR3 in DNA: TGTGCCAGCAGACCCGCCGGGACAGCCGAAGCTTTCTTT. Translating gives CASRPAGTAEAFF.

The chain combines TRBV5-1 with TRBJ2-3, with 7 bases lining up with TRBD2. The germline V gene has CDR1 SGHRS and CDR2 YFSETQ. The CDR3 runs to 15 residues. J was trimmed by 4 bases and V by 2 bases; bases with no gene match: 7. CDR3 nucleotide sequence: TGCGCCAGCAGCTTTTTGGCGGGAGTGGCAGATACGCAGTATTTT. It specifies CASSFLAGVADTQYF. The full variable domain, rest sourced from reference TRBV5-1 and TRBJ2-3, is KAGVTQTPRYLIKTRGQQVTLSCSPISGHRSVSWYQQTPGQGLQFLFEYFSETQRNKGNFPGRFSGRQFSNSRSEMNVSTLELGDSALYLCASSFLAGVADTQYFGPGTRLTVL.

The chain has TRBV9 and TRBJ2-3, with 13 bases matching TRBD2. Germline V gene data show CDR1 as SGDLS and CDR2 as YYNGEE. CDR3 length: 19 residues. V shed 0 bases, J shed 3 bases, and the junction held 10 bases outside the gene matches. The CDR3 coding sequence is TGTGCCAGCAGCGTAGAATTAACTAGCGGGAGGGGAAGAACAGATACGCAGTATTTT. This encodes CASSVELTSGRGRTDTQYF. Using reference TRBV9 and TRBJ2-3 for the parts outside the CDR3, the full variable domain is DSGVTQTPKHLITATGQRVTLRCSPRSGDLSVYWYQQSLDQGLQFLIQYYNGEERAKGNILERFSAQQFPDLHSELNLSSLELGDSALYFCASSVELTSGRGRTDTQYFGPGTRLTVL.

This chain uses TRBV9 with TRBJ2-1, with 7 bases fitting TRBD1. The germline V gene has CDR1 SGDLS and CDR2 YYNGEE. The CDR3 has 15 amino acids. The junction had 9 bases not matched to a gene; V was cut back by 1 base and J by 8 bases. CDR3 DNA sequence: TGTGCCAGCAGCGTATCCCCACTAGGGGGCGATGAGCAGTTCTTC. Translation: CASSVSPLGGDEQFF.

With respect to this clone: This specimen includes other DNA sequences encoding the same CDR3. The chain employs TRBV4-1 and TRBJ2-7, with TRBD2 matching over 14 bases. This CDR3 contains 15 residues. Germline CDR1 MGHRA, CDR2 YSYEKL. V trimming: 3 bases; J trimming: 4 bases; junction bases outside the gene matches: 2. CDR3 in DNA: TGCGCCAGCAGCCAGGGACTAGCGGGGGCGTACGAGCAGTACTTC. Translation gives CASSQGLAGAYEQYF.

This clone occurred once. Other DNA sequences of this sample code for an identical CDR3. The gene calls are TRBV5-1 and TRBJ1-2; the match to TRBD1 covers 10 bases. The V and J ends lost 4 bases and 8 bases, in that order; junction bases with no gene match: 5. The CDR3 consists of 13 residues. Germline CDR1 and CDR2: SGHRS and YFSETQ. This chain's CDR3 is CASSPGQGRGYTF. The CDR3 DNA sequence: TGCGCCAGCAGCCCGGGACAGGGGAGAGGCTACACCTTC. Variable domain in full (rest from reference TRBV5-1 and TRBJ1-2): KAGVTQTPRYLIKTRGQQVTLSCSPISGHRSVSWYQQTPGQGLQFLFEYFSETQRNKGNFPGRFSGRQFSNSRSEMNVSTLELGDSALYLCASSPGQGRGYTFGSGTRLTVV.

The chain recombines TRBV4-1 with TRBJ2-1; 9 bases are a match to TRBD2. Per germline, CDR1 MGHRA and CDR2 YSYEKL. J was trimmed by 1 base and V by 4 bases; bases with no gene match: 8. The CDR3 contains 17 residues. The CDR3 loop reads CASSRVAGVVSYNEQFF. For the CDR3, the DNA is TGCGCCAGCAGCCGAGTAGCGGGAGTAGTATCCTACAATGAGCAGTTCTTC.

This chain links TRBV7-2 with TRBJ2-5, with D unresolved. This CDR3 comprises 11 residues. CDR1 SGHTA and CDR2 FQGNSA come from the germline V gene. V was cut by 4 bases and J by 4 bases, with 4 bases left in between. The CDR3: CASSSVETQYF. CDR3 nucleotides: TGTGCCAGCAGCTCCGTAGAGACCCAGTACTTC.

The genes are TRBV14 and TRBJ2-5; D may be TRBD2 (6 bases). Per the germline V gene, CDR1 is SGHDN and CDR2 is FVKESK. With 6 bases removed from V and 5 bases from J, the gap between germline ends came to 22 bases. The CDR3 has 16 residues. The CDR3 reads CASSRGSRGADETQYF. The CDR3 DNA reads TGTGCCAGCAGTCGAGGGTCTCGCGGGGCGGATGAGACCCAGTACTTC.

The rearrangement joins TRBV18 to TRBJ1-4; tentatively, D is TRBD1 (5 bases). The CDR3 is 15 amino acids. Trimming pared 2 bases from V and 7 bases from J, leaving 14 bases between. The germline gives CDR1 KGHSH, CDR2 LQKENI. The CDR3 protein is CASSPFEGPSEKLFF. In DNA, the CDR3 is TGTGCCAGCTCACCATTCGAGGGACCAAGTGAAAAACTGTTTTTT.

The gene calls are TRBV4-1 and TRBJ2-1; the D gene could be TRBD1 or TRBD2 (5 bases each). This CDR3 is built from 18 residues. V was trimmed by 1 base and J by 3 bases, leaving 19 bases between them. Germline CDR1 MGHRA, CDR2 YSYEKL. The CDR3 DNA reads as TGCGCCAGCAGCCAAGCGATCACCGGGACGGGGCGCTACAATGAGCAGTTCTTC. Its protein product is CASSQAITGTGRYNEQFF.

DNA for the CDR3: TGTGCCAGCAGACTTGAGGGGACAGATACGCAGTATTTT. This codes for CASRLEGTDTQYF. V and J are TRBV6-1 and TRBJ2-3; D could derive from TRBD1 or TRBD2 (5 bases each). This CDR3 spans 13 amino acids. Deletions cut 6 bases from V and 3 bases from J, with 10 bases between. The germline V gene encodes CDR1 MNHNS and CDR2 SASEGT.

This clone is a singleton in its sample. The V gene is TRBV5-1, the J gene TRBJ2-3; no firm D call. CDR3 length: 19 residues. V was clipped by 2 bases and J by 2 bases, with 24 bases between them. Germline assignment: CDR1 SGHRS and CDR2 YFSETQ. CDR3 coding DNA: TGCGCCAGCAGCTTATCCGTCCTTGCGAACTCAAGGCTCACAGATACGCAGTATTTT. Protein sequence: CASSLSVLANSRLTDTQYF.

This chain's CDR3 is CASSSTRGRAYNEQFF. The DNA for the CDR3 is TGTGCCAGCAGCTCCACCCGGGGGAGGGCGTACAATGAGCAGTTCTTC. The chain combines TRBV11-2 with TRBJ2-1; TRBD2 agrees at 7 bases. The germline CDR1 and CDR2 sequences are SGHAT and FQNNGV. This CDR3 contains 16 residues. V shed 4 bases, J shed 4 bases, and the junction held 10 bases outside the gene matches.

The chain combines TRBV15 with TRBJ2-1, with TRBD2 matching over 11 bases. Germline-derived CDR1 and CDR2 are LNHNV and YYDKDF (reference sequence). The CDR3 has 17 residues. V dropped 0 bases and J dropped 6; count of bases not matched to a gene: 7. CDR3 residues: CATSRDTASGRINEQFF. CDR3 DNA: TGTGCCACCAGCAGAGATACGGCTAGCGGGAGGATCAATGAGCAGTTCTTC.

V usage is TRBV2 and J usage is TRBJ2-2; no reliable D call. Germline loops: CDR1 SNHLY, CDR2 FYNNEI. V shed 6 bases and J shed 0 bases, with 8 bases lying between them. There are 14 residues in the CDR3. The CDR3 coding sequence is TGTGCCAGCAGAGGGATACCGAACACCGGGGAGCTGTTTTTT. Translating it yields CASRGIPNTGELFF.

V is TRBV5-1 and J is TRBJ2-3, with D uncertain. The CDR3 has 14 amino acids. In germline, CDR1 is SGHRS, CDR2 YFSETQ. V was shortened by 1 base and J by 2 bases, with 8 bases between the two germline ends. The CDR3 protein is CASSLSGVTDTQYF. The CDR3 DNA is TGCGCCAGCAGCTTGAGTGGGGTCACAGATACGCAGTATTTT.

V and J are TRBV19 and TRBJ2-3; 9 nucleotides line up with TRBD1. Losses at the gene ends were 10 bases for V and 4 bases for J; bases not matched to a gene: 9. Germline V gives CDR1 LNHDA, CDR2 SQIVND (reference sequence). CDR3 length equals 14 residues. This chain's CDR3 is CATLRRTGADTQYF. For the CDR3, the DNA is TGTGCCACTCTCCGCCGGACAGGGGCAGATACGCAGTATTTT.